This TCR beta chain was retrieved from a study of shared clonotypes between healthy human individuals. Germline lookup yields CDR1 SQVTM and CDR2 ANQGSEA. J was trimmed by 5 bases and V by 2 bases; bases with no gene match: 4. This CDR3 is 14 amino acids long. The material for each subset, its genomic DNA, was split evenly across several immunoSEQ plates. The data were produced by immunoSEQ multiplex PCR, yet TCRdb's version contains in-frame clones alone and is incomplete. The sample carries under 600,000 clones, roughly 85% recorded once. V and J are TRBV29-1 and TRBJ2-7; 12 bases are a match to TRBD1. The sequence came from a middle-aged woman in good health. Some clones in this sample may be carry-over from other donors' samples. The specimen sequenced was PBMCs. The CDR3 here is CSVESGTGGNEQYF. DNA for the CDR3: TGCAGCGTTGAATCCGGGACAGGGGGCAACGAGCAGTACTTC.